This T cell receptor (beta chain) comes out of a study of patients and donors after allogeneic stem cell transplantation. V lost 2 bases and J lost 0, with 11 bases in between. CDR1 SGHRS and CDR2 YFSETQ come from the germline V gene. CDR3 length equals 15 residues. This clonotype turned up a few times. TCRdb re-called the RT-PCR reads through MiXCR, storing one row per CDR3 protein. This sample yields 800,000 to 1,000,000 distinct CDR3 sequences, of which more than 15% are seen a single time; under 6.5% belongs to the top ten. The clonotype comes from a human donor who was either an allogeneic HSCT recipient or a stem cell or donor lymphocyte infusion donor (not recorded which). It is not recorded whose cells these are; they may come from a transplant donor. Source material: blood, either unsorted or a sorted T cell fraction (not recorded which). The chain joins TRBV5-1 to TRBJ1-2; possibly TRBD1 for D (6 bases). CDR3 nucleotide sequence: TGCGCCAGCAGCTTCACTACAGGGTCTAACTATGGCTACACCTTC. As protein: CASSFTTGSNYGYTF.